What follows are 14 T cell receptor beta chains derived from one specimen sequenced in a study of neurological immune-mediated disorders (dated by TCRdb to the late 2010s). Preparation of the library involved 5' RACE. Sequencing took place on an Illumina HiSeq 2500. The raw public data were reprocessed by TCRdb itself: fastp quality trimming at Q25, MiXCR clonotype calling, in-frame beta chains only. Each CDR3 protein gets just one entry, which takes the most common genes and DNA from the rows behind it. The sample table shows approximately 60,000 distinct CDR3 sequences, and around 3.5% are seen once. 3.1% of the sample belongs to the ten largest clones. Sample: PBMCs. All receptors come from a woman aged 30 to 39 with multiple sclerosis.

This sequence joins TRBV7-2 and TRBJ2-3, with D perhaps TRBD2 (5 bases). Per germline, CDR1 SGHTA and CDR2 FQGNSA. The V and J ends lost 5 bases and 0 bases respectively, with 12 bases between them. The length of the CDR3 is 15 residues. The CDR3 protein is CASSPMRASTDTQYF. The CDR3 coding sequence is TGTGCCAGCAGCCCGATGAGGGCTAGCACAGATACGCAGTATTTT. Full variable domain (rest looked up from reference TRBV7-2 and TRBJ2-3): GAGVSQSPSNKVTEKGKDVELRCDPISGHTALYWYRQSLGQGLEFLIYFQGNSAPDKSGLPSDRFSAERTGGSVSTLTIQRTQQEDSAVYLCASSPMRASTDTQYFGPGTRLTVL.

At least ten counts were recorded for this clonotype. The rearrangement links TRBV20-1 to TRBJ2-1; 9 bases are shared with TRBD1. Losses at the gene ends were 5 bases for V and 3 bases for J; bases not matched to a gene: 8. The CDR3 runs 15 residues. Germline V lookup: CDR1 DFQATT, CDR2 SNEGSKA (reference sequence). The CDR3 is CSAVHRDRVYNEQFF. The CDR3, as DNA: TGCAGTGCTGTACACCGGGACAGGGTCTACAATGAGCAGTTCTTC.

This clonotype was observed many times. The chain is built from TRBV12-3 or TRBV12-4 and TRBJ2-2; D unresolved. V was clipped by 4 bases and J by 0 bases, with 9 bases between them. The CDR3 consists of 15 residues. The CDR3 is CASSSGRTNTGELFF. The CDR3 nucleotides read TGTGCCAGCAGTTCGGGCAGGACGAACACCGGGGAGCTGTTTTTT.

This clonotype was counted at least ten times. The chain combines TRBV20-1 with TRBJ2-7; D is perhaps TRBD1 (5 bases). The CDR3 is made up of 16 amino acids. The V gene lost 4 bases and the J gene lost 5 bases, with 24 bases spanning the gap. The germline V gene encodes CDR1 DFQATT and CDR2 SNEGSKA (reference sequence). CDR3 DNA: TGCAGTGCTACCCCCACTGACAGTGCCACTTGGGACGAGCAGTACTTC. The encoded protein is CSATPTDSATWDEQYF.

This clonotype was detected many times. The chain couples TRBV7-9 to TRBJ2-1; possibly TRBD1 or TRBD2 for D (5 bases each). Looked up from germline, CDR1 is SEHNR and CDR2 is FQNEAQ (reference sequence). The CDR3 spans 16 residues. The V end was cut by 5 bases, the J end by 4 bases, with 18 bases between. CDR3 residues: CASSDRPGPGYNEQFF. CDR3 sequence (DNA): TGTGCCAGCAGCGATAGACCGGGACCTGGGTACAATGAGCAGTTCTTC.

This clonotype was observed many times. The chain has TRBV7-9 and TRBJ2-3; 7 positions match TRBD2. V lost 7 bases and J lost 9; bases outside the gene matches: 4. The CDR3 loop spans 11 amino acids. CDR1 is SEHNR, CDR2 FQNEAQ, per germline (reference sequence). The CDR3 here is CASTQRDTQYF. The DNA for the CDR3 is TGTGCCAGCACTCAGCGGGACACGCAGTATTTT. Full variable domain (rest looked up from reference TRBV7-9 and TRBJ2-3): DTGVSQNPRHKITKRGQNVTFRCDPISEHNRLYWYRQTLGQGPEFLTYFQNEAQLEKSRLLSDRFSAERPKGSFSTLEIQRTEQGDSAMYLCASTQRDTQYFGPGTRLTVL.

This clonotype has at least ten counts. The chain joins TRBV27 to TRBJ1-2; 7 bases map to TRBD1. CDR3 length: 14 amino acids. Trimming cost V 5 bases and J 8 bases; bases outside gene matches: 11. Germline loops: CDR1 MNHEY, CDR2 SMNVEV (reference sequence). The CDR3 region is CASSASRDRRGYTF. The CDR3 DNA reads TGTGCCAGCAGTGCCTCCCGGGACAGAAGAGGCTACACCTTC.

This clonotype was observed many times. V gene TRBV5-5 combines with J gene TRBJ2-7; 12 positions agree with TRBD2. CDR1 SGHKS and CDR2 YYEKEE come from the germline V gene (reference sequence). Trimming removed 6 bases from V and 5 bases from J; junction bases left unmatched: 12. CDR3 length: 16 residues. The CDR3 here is CASIGLAGIGSDEQYF. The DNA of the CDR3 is TGTGCCAGCATAGGACTAGCGGGAATCGGATCTGACGAGCAGTACTTC.

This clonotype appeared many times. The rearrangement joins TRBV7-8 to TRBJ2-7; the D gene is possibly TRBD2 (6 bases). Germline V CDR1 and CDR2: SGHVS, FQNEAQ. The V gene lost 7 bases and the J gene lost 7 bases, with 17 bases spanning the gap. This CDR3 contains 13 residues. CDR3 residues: CASTGAHSEEQYF. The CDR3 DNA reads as TGTGCCAGCACGGGAGCCCACTCTGAGGAGCAGTACTTC.

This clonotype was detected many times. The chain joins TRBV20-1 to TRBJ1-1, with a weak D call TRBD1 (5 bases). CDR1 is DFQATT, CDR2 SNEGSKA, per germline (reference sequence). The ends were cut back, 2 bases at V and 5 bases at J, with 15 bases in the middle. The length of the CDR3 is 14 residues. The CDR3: CSARKTGWGTEAFF. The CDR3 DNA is TGCAGTGCTAGAAAAACAGGTTGGGGGACTGAAGCTTTCTTT.

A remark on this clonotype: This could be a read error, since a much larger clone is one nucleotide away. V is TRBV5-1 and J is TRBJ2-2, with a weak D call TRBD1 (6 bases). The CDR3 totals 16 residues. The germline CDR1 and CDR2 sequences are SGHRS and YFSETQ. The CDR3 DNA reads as TGCGCCAGCAGCTTGGTTTTCCAGGGGAACACCGGGGAGCCGTTTTTT. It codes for CASSLVFQGNTGEPFF.

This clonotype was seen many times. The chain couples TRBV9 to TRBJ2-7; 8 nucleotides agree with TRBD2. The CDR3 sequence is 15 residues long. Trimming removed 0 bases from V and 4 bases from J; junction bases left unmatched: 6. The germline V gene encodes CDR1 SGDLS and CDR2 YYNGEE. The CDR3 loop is CASSVAGTSIYEQYF. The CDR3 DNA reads TGTGCCAGCAGCGTAGCTGGGACTAGTATATACGAGCAGTACTTC.

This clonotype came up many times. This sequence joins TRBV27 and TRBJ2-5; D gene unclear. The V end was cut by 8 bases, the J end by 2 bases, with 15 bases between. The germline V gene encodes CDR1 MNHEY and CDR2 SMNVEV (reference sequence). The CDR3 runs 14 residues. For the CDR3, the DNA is TGTGCCAGCCACTCCCTCAGTTTTCAAGAGACCCAGTACTTC. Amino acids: CASHSLSFQETQYF.

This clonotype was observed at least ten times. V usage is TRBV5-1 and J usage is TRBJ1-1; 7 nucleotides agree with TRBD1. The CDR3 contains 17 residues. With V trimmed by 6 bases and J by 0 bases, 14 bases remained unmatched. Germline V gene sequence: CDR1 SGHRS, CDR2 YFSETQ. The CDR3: CASTREGALGLNTEAFF. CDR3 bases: TGCGCCAGCACCCGGGAGGGGGCTCTTGGGTTGAACACTGAAGCTTTCTTT.